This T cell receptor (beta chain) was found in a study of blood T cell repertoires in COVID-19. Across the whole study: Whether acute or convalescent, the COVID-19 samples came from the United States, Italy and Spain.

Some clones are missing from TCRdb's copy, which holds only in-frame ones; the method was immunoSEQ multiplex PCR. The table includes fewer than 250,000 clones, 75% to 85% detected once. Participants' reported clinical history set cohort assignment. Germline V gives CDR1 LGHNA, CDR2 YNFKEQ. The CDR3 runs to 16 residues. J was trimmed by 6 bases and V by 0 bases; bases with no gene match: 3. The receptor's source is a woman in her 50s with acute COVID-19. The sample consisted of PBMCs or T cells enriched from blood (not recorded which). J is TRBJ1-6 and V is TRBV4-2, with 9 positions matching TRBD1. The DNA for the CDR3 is TGTGCCAGCAGCCAAGATGGGACAGGGATTAATTCACCCCTCCACTTT. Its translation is CASSQDGTGINSPLHF.